This T cell receptor (beta chain) was profiled in a study of blood T cell repertoires in COVID-19. The V end was cut by 8 bases, the J end by 7 bases, with 12 bases between. Germline CDR1 reads MNHEY; CDR2 reads SMNVEV (reference sequence). The CDR3 consists of 13 residues. Measured with immunoSEQ multiplex PCR; TCRdb has only the in-frame clones, and not every one. The profile shows about 160,000 clones, 88% of them singletons. Sequencing used PBMCs or T cells enriched from blood (not recorded which). The receptor comes from a woman aged 45-65 years who had recovered from COVID-19. The chain is built from TRBV27 and TRBJ1-6; D gene uncertain. CDR3 sequence: CASGERENSPLHF. CDR3 nucleotide sequence: TGTGCCAGCGGGGAGAGGGAAAATTCACCCCTCCACTTT.